This TCR beta chain stems from a study of T cells in Graves' hyperthyroidism and ophthalmopathy (dated by TCRdb to the late 2010s). Study-level background: Peripheral blood samples were taken at initial diagnosis, before any treatment was given. A discovery cohort of about 96 patients, 43 with Graves' ophthalmopathy and roughly 59 with stable Graves' hyperthyroidism, was used to find distinguishing TCR V-J signatures. An independent validation cohort of around 19 hyperthyroidism patients and 17 patients who later progressed to ophthalmopathy tested prospective prediction of ophthalmopathy. The 100 discovery patients were randomly split 7:3 into training and test sets. In more than 5 Graves' hyperthyroidism patients, the study also compared T-cell repertoires from thyroid tissue with T-cell repertoires from blood. Following sampling, methimazole starting at 30 mg daily was given to hyperthyroidism patients, and high-dose intravenous methylprednisolone was given to ophthalmopathy patients. TCR Vbeta CDR3 sequencing of around 130 peripheral blood samples (over 40 ophthalmopathy, 75 to 85 hyperthyroidism and approximately 17 progressor patients) is reported in the paper.

Findings and caveats that apply to the study as a whole: Most expanded thyroid clonotypes (frequency above 0.001) were also detected in blood, a finding suggesting that blood repertoires may reflect thyroid immune responses. A model built on a 13 V-J signature distinguished ophthalmopathy from stable hyperthyroidism, reaching around 87% sensitivity and 81.08% specificity in cross-validation and 80%/75% in testing. In validation, progression to ophthalmopathy was predicted by the model with 70% to 71% sensitivity and under 85% specificity, a median of approximately 6.5 months before onset. No statistical method was used to fix the sample size in advance, and group allocation was not hidden from the investigators.

Amplification of TCR beta CDR3 regions was carried out from RNA transcripts. A first-round RT-PCR of the TCR CDR3 used the HTBI primer set with the Qiagen OneStep RT-PCR kit. Libraries were constructed in a second round of multiplex PCR, after which size selection and purification were carried out. Libraries were sequenced paired-end with 100 bp reads on an Illumina HiSeq2000. On the authors' methods: SOAPnuke was used to process the raw data, removing reads that contained adapters or uncalled bases, had a mean Phred below 15, or lacked an exact match to the constant primer or identifier. COPE v1.2.5 was used to merge the high-quality paired reads, and each unique nucleotide sequence was defined as a clonotype. MiTCR v1.1 was used to align the clonotypes against IMGT TRBV, TRBD and TRBJ reference segments. The analysis included only V-J combinations with a frequency above 0.0001, which together covered roughly 99% of the repertoires. A TCS score was defined as the ratio between F50 (clonal expansion) and ExV (chaos), using BLOSUM62-based TCRdist between CDR3 peptides within each V-J. Welch's t-statistics and random forest reduced roughly 500 V-J features to some 14, which were used in a naive Bayes classifier (R e1071). In TCRdb, the public reads were trimmed at Q25 with fastp and aligned with MiXCR, with productive beta chains retained. A single entry per CDR3 protein holds the most common genes and DNA from its merged rows. Clone size and V and J calls follow TCRdb, not the original study. The sample table lists about 370,000 distinct CDR3 sequences, around 15% of them with a count of one. The ten largest clones capture roughly a fifth of the sample.

About this clonotype: Its antigen is not yet known. Base qualities are missing; no much larger clone stands one base away.

Ophthalmopathy patients had moderately to severely active disease, Clinical Activity Score of at least 3, NOSPECS grade of at least 4, and duration under 3 months. Exclusion was applied to patients with uncontrolled infections, other autoimmune diseases, pregnancy or lactation. Diagnoses were established on the basis of clinical symptoms, serum thyroxine and TRAb, thyroid ultrasound, and orbital computed tomography. Ficoll-Paque density gradient centrifugation was used to isolate PBMCs from around 10 ml of fresh peripheral blood. Total RNA was extracted with Trizol reagent, and quality was checked on an Agilent 2100 Bioanalyzer. Material: blood. This TCR was recovered from a woman aged 55-69 years with Graves' ophthalmopathy.

Here the CDR3 is given as CASSLTLAGATDTQYF. The DNA is TGTGCCAGCAGCTTAACCTTAGCGGGAGCCACAGATACGCAGTATTTT. This sequence uses TRBV7-6 and TRBJ2-3; 9 bases in the middle match TRBD2. Taken from cysteine to phenylalanine, the CDR3 has 16 residues. Only the CDR3 region is kept as DNA, spanning 48 bases read in frame from base 1. After removal of 2 bases from V and 2 bases from J, the junction retains 5 bases not matched to a gene. The germline V gene encodes CDR1 SGHVS and CDR2 FNYEAQ.